This T cell receptor beta chain originates from a study of shared clonotypes between healthy human individuals. Memory CD4+ cells were the fraction left after CD45RA+ naive selection. Details on this clone: Other DNA sequences from this sample encode an identical CDR3 as well.

Assay execution proceeded at the deep level. Profiling relied on immunoSEQ multiplex PCR, and the TCRdb table lists in-frame clones only, not all of them. The table has more than 2 million clones, about 95% seen once. There are 11 residues in the CDR3. Germline CDR1 reads SQVTM; CDR2 reads ANQGSEA. V was trimmed by 3 bases and J by 6 bases, leaving 7 bases between them. The source material was naive CD4+ T cells sorted from blood. Subset: CD45RA+ positively selected. The chain employs TRBV29-1 and TRBJ2-3; D not resolved. The TCR was taken from a man between 18 and 35 years old in good health. The CDR3: CSVDRADTQYF. The CDR3 DNA is TGCAGCGTTGACCGGGCCGATACGCAGTATTTT.